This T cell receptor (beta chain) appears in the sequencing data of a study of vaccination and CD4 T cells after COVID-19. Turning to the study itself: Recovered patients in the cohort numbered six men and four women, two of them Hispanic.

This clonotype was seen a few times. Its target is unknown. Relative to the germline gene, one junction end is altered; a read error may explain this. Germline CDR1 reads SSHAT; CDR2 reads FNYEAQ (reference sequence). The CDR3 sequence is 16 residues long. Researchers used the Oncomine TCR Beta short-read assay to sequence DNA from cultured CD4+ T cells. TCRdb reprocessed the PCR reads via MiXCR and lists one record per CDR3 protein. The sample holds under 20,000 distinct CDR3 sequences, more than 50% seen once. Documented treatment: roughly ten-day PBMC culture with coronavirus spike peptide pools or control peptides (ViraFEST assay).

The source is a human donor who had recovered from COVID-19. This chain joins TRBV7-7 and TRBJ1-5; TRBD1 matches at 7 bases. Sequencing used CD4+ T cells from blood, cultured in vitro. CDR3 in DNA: TGTGCTAGCAGCTTAAGTAGGGCAGGGGGTCGTCAGCCCCAGCATTTT. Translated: CASSLSRAGGRQPQHF. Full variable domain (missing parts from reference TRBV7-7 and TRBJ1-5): GAGVSQSPRYKVTKRGQDVTLRCDPISSHATLYWYQQALGQGPEFLTYFNYEAQPDKSGLPSDRFSAERPEGSISTLTIQRTEQRDSAMYRCASSLSRAGGRQPQHFGDGTRLSIL.